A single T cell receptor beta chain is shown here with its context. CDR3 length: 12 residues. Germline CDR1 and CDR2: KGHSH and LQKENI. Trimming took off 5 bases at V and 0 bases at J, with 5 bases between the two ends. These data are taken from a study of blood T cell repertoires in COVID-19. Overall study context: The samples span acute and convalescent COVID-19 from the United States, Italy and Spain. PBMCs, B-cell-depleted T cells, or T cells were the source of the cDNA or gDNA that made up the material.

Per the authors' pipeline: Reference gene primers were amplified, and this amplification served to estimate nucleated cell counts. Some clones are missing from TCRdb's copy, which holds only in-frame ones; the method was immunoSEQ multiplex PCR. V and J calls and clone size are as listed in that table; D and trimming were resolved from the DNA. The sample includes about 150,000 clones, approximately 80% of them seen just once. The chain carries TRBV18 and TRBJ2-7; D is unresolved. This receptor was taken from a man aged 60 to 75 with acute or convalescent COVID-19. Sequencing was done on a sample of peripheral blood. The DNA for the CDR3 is TGTGCCAGCTCATCAGACTCCTACGAGCAGTACTTC. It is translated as CASSSDSYEQYF.